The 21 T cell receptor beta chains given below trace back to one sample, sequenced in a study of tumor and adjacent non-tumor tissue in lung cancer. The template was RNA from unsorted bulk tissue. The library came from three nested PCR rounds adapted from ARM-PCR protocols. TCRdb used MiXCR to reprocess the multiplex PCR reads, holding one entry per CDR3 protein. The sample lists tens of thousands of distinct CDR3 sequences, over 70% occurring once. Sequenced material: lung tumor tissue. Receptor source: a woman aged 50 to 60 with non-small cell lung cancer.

The CDR3 nucleotides are TGTGCCACCAGTGGGGTTTTTGGAGGCATTCAGTACTTC. Its translation is CATSGVFGGIQYF. The chain has TRBV24-1 and TRBJ2-4, with a tentative D call TRBD2 (5 bases). Looked up from germline, CDR1 is KGHDR and CDR2 is SFDVKD. Between the trimmed V and J ends, which lost 5 bases and 9 bases, there was a span of 13 bases. This CDR3 spans 13 amino acids.

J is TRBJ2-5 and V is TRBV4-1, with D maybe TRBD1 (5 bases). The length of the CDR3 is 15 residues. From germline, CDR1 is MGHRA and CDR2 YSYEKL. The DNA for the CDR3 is TGCACCGGCAGCCGTTTGGAACAGGCCCAAGAGACCCAGTACTTC. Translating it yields CTGSRLEQAQETQYF.

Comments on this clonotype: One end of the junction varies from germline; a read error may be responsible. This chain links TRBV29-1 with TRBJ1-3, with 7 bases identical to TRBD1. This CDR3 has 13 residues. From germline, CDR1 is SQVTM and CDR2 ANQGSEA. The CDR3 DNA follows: TGTAGCGTCGGACAGGAGGGAAGAAACACCATATATTTT. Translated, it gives CSVGQEGRNTIYF.

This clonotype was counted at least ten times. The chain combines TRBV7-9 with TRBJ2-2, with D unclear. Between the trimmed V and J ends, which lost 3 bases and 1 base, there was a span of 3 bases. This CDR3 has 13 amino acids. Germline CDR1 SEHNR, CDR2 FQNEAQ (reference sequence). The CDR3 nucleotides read TGTGCCAGCAGCTTGGGGAACACCGGGGAGCTGTTTTTT. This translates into CASSLGNTGELFF. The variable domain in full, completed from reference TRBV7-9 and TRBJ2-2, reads DTGVSQNPRHKITKRGQNVTFRCDPISEHNRLYWYRQTLGQGPEFLTYFQNEAQLEKSRLLSDRFSAERPKGSFSTLEIQRTEQGDSAMYLCASSLGNTGELFFGEGSRLTVL.

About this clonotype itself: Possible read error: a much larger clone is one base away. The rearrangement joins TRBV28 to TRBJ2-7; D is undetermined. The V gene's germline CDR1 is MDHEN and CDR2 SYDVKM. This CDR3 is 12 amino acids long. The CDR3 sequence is CVSSQLNNEQYF. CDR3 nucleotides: TGTGTCAGCAGCCAGCTCAACAACGAGCAGTACTTC.

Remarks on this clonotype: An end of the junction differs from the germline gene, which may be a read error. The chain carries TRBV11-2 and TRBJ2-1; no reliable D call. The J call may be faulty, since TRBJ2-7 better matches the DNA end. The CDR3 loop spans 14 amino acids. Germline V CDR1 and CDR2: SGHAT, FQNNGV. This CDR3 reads CAGSFGSADNEQYF. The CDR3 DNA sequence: TGTGCCGGCAGCTTTGGCAGTGCCGACAACGAGCAGTACTTC.

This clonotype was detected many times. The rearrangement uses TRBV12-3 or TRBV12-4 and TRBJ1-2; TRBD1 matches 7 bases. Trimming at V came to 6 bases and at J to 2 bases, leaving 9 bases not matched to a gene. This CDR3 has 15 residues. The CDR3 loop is CASRTAAGGNYGYTF. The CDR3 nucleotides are TGTGCCAGCAGAACCGCGGCAGGGGGAAACTATGGCTACACCTTC.

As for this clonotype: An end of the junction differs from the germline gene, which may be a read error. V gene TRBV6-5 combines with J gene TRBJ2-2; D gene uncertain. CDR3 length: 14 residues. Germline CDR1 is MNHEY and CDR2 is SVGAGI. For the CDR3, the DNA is TGTCCCAGCAGTTACTCGAGTATCGCCAGGGAGCTGTTTTTT. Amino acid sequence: CPSSYSSIARELFF.

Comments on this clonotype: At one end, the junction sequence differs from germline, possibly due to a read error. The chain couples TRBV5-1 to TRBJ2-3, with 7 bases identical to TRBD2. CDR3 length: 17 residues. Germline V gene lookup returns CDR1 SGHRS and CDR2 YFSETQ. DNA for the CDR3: TGCGCCAGCAGCGACCTTGGCGGGAGTCTTAGCACAGATAGGCAGTATTTT. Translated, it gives CASSDLGGSLSTDRQYF. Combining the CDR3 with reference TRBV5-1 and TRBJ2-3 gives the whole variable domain KAGVTQTPRYLIKTRGQQVTLSCSPISGHRSVSWYQQTPGQGLQFLFEYFSETQRNKGNFPGRFSGRQFSNSRSEMNVSTLELGDSALYLCASSDLGGSLSTDRQYFGPGTRLTVL.

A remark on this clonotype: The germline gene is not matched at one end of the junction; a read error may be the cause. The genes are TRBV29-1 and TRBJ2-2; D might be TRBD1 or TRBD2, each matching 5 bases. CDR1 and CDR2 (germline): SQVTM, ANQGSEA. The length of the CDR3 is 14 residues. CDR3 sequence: CIALGPANSGELFF. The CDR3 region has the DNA TGCATCGCATTGGGACCTGCGAACAGCGGGGAGCTGTTTTTT.

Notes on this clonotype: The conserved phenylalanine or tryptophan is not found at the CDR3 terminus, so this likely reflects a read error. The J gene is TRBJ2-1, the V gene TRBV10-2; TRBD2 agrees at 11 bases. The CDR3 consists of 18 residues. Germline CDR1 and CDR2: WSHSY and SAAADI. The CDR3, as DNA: TGCGCCACCAGTGAGTTCCAGGGCGGACTAGCGGGTGGGGATGAGCAGTTCGTC. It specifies CATSEFQGGLAGGDEQFV.

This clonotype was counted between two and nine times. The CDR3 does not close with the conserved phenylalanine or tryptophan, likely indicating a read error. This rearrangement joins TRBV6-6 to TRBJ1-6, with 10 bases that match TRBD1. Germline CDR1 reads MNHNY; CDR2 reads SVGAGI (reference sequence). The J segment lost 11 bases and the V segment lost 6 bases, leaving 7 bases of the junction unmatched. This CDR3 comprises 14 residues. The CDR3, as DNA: TGTGCCAGCAGCTTCGGGACAGGGGTAGCACCCCTCCACCTT. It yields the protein CASSFGTGVAPLHL.

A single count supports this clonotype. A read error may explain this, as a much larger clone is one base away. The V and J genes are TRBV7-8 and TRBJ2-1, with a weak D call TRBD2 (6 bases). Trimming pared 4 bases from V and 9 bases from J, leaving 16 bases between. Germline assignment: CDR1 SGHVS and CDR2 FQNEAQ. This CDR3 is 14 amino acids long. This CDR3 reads CASSSDPGRIEQFF. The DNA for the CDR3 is TGTGCCAGCAGCTCTGACCCCGGGAGAATTGAGCAGTTCTTC. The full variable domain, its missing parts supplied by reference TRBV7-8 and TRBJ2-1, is GAGVSQSPRYKVAKRGQDVALRCDPISGHVSLFWYQQALGQGPEFLTYFQNEAQLDKSGLPSDRFFAERPEGSVSTLKIQRTQQEDSAVYLCASSSDPGRIEQFFGPGTRLTVL.

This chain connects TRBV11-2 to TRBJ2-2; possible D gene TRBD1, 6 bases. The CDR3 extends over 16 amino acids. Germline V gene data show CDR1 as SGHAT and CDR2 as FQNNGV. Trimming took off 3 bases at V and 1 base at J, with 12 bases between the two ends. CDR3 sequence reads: CASSFKQGMNTGELFF. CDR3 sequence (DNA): TGTGCCAGCAGCTTTAAACAGGGCATGAACACCGGGGAGCTGTTTTTT.

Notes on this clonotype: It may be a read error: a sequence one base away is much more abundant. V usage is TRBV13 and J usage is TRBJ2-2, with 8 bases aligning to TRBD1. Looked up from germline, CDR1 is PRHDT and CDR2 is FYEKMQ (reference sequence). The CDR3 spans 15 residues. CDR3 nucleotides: TGTGCCAGCAGGGGGACAGGAGGGGACACCGGGGAGCTGTCTTTT. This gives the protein CASRGTGGDTGELSF.

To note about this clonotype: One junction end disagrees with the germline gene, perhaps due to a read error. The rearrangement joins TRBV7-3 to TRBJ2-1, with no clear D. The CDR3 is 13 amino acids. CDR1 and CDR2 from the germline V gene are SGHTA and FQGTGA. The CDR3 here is CASSSSWYNKQFF. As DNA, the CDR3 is TGTGCCAGCAGCTCGTCCTGGTACAATAAGCAGTTCTTC.

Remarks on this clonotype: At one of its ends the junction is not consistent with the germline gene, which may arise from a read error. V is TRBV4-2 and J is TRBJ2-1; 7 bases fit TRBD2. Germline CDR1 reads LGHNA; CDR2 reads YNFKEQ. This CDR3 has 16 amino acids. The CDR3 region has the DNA TGTGCCAGTAGCCATGAGGCGGGAGACCCCTACAATGAGCAGTTCTTC. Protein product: CASSHEAGDPYNEQFF.

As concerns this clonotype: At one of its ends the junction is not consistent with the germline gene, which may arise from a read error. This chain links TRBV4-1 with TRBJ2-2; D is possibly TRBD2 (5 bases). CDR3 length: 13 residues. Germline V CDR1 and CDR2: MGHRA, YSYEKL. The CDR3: CANHAMNTGEPFF. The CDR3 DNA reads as TGCGCCAACCATGCCATGAACACCGGGGAGCCGTTTTTT.

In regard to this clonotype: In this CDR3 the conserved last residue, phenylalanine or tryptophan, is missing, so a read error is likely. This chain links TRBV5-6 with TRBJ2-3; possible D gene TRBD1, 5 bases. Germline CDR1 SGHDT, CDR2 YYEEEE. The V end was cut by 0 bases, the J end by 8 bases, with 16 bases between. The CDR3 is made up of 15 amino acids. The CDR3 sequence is CASSLAGTGSVTQYL. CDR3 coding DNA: TGTGCCAGCAGCTTGGCGGGCACAGGTTCAGTTACGCAGTATTTA.

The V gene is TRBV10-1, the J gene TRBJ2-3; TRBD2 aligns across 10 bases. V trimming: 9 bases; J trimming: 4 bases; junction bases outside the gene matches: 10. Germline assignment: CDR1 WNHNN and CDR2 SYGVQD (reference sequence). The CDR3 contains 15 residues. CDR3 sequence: CARNPSGRVADTQYF. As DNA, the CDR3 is TGCGCCAGGAACCCCAGCGGGAGGGTAGCAGATACGCAGTATTTT.

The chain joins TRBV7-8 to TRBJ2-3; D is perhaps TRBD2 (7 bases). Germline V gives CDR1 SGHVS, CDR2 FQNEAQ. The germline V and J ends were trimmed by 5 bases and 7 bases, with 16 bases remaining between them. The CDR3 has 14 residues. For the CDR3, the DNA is TGTGCCAGCAGCCGCGGGAGAGGGACAAATACGCAGTATTTT. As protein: CASSRGRGTNTQYF.